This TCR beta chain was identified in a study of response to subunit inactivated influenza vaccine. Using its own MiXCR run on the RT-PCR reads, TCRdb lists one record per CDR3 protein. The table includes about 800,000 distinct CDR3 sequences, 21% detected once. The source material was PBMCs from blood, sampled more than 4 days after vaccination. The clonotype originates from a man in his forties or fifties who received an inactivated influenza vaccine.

The CDR3 region has the DNA TGCAGTGCTAACAGAGGGCACAAGAACACTGAAGCTTTCTTT. Its translation is CSANRGHKNTEAFF. This chain connects TRBV20-1 to TRBJ1-1; no firm D call. CDR3 length: 14 residues. Trimming cost V 4 bases and J 1 base, with 13 bases left between them. Germline V gene data show CDR1 as DFQATT and CDR2 as SNEGSKA (reference sequence).